The present entry profiles one T cell receptor (beta chain) with its context. No antigen is known for it. The entry originates in a study of shared clonotypes between healthy human individuals. General study points: Naive CD4 clonotypes were shared across several donors at roughly 5.5%. Against clonotypes common to all four donors, non-shared ones had lower generation probabilities.

Clones were read by immunoSEQ multiplex PCR, and TCRdb kept only the in-frame ones, dropping some. The table includes around 1.4 million clones, around 98.5% detected once. The V end lost 1 base, the J end lost 0 bases, and 11 bases lay between the germline ends. From germline, CDR1 is SEHNR and CDR2 FQNEAQ (reference sequence). There are 16 residues in the CDR3. The receptor was isolated from a man in his thirties or forties in good health. The gene calls are TRBV7-9 and TRBJ2-3, with D possibly being TRBD1 (5 bases). Sequenced material: naive CD4+ T cells sorted from blood. As to subset: CD45RA+ positively selected. CDR3 DNA: TGTGCCAGCAGCTTAGACAGGAGAGCTAGCACAGATACGCAGTATTTT. It specifies CASSLDRRASTDTQYF.